Shown below are 23 T cell receptor beta chains from a single sample sequenced in a study of T-cell reconstitution after alpha-beta-depleted transplantation in children. Preparation of the TCRbeta library used unique molecular identifiers. Each CDR3 protein is one row after TCRdb ran MiXCR on the PCR reads. This repertoire shows about 610,000 distinct CDR3 sequences, 8% to 11% found once; its top ten account for 3.5% to 5%. This sample comprised PBMCs from the stem cell graft donor, obtained from the stem cell graft. These receptors originate from a human donor who donated a stem cell graft to a child with acute myeloid leukemia.

This clonotype was counted only a few times. V gene TRBV7-2 combines with J gene TRBJ1-5; 7 bases map to TRBD1. J lost 3 bases, V lost 0 bases, and 2 bases had no gene match. CDR1 is SGHTA, CDR2 FQGNSA, per germline. The CDR3 spans 15 residues. As DNA, the CDR3 is TGTGCCAGCAGCTTAGCGACAGGGAACAATCAGCCCCAGCATTTT. Translation gives CASSLATGNNQPQHF.

This sequence joins TRBV6-6 and TRBJ2-7, with D possibly called TRBD1 or TRBD2 (5 bases each). This CDR3 comprises 10 residues. Per germline, CDR1 MNHNY and CDR2 SVGAGI (reference sequence). The V and J ends lost 7 bases and 6 bases respectively, with 7 bases between them. The DNA for the CDR3 is TGTGCCAGCAAGGGGACCGAGCAGTACTTC. As protein: CASKGTEQYF.

The rearrangement links TRBV20-1 to TRBJ2-1, with 7 bases aligning to TRBD2. In germline, CDR1 is DFQATT, CDR2 SNEGSKA (reference sequence). Trimming at V came to 0 bases and at J to 3 bases, leaving 5 bases not matched to a gene. The CDR3 is made up of 15 amino acids. CDR3 region: CSARDLAELYNEQFF. The DNA for the CDR3 is TGCAGTGCTAGAGACCTAGCGGAACTCTACAATGAGCAGTTCTTC.

The chain is built from TRBV25-1 and TRBJ2-3; TRBD2 matches at 7 bases. This CDR3 has 14 amino acids. The ends lost 7 bases at V and 1 base at J; junction bases unmatched: 5. Germline lookup yields CDR1 MGHDK and CDR2 SYGVNS. The DNA for the CDR3 is TGTGCCAGCAAAAGGGCGGGGGGCACAGATACGCAGTATTTT. Protein product: CASKRAGGTDTQYF.

The V gene is TRBV20-1, the J gene TRBJ2-1, with a weak D call TRBD1 (5 bases). This CDR3 spans 15 amino acids. The V gene lost 4 bases and the J gene lost 8 bases, with 21 bases spanning the gap. Germline V lookup: CDR1 DFQATT, CDR2 SNEGSKA (reference sequence). CDR3 in amino acids: CSATTAERLGDEQFF. In DNA, the CDR3 is TGCAGTGCTACCACGGCCGAGCGCTTAGGGGATGAGCAGTTCTTC.

This clonotype has at least ten counts. Here the CDR3 DNA reads TGCAGCATCGGGGAGGGTTTGGGGGTCACAGATACGCAGTATTTT. Protein: CSIGEGLGVTDTQYF. The chain joins TRBV29-1 to TRBJ2-3; TRBD2 agrees at 7 bases. Unmatched junction bases numbered 13, after V lost 8 bases and J lost 2 bases. The CDR3 totals 15 residues. Germline lookup yields CDR1 SQVTM and CDR2 ANQGSEA.

This chain joins TRBV7-2 and TRBJ2-7; tentatively, D is TRBD2 (5 bases). This CDR3 region has 13 residues. Trimming took off 11 bases at V and 7 bases at J, with 21 bases between the two ends. CDR1 and CDR2 (germline): SGHTA, FQGNSA. The CDR3 DNA reads TGTGCCTCCAGCGGCGTAACCCTTCTGGAGCAGTACTTC. Translating it yields CASSGVTLLEQYF.

The chain recombines TRBV12-3 or TRBV12-4 with TRBJ1-1; 9 bases fit TRBD1. CDR3 size: 15 residues. Losses at the gene ends were 4 bases for V and 8 bases for J; bases not matched to a gene: 11. DNA for the CDR3: TGTGCCAGCAGTTCCCTCATACTCGACAGGGGGGAAGCTTTCTTT. It codes for CASSSLILDRGEAFF.

The chain has TRBV14 and TRBJ2-1, with 8 nucleotides matching TRBD1. From germline, CDR1 is SGHDN and CDR2 FVKESK. The CDR3 has 13 amino acids. J gave up 14 bases and V 0 bases, and 6 bases lay outside the gene matches. CDR3 DNA sequence: TGTGCCAGCAGCCAAGATCCCAGGGGGCGGGAGTTCTTC. Residues: CASSQDPRGREFF.

This clonotype has only a few counts. The genes are TRBV7-2 and TRBJ2-2, with 15 bases fitting TRBD2. The germline CDR1 and CDR2 sequences are SGHTA and FQGNSA. Trimming took 5 bases from V and 6 from J; bases not matched to a gene: 4. There are 16 residues in the CDR3. The CDR3 region has the DNA TGTGCCAGCAGCCCAGGACTAGCGGGAGGGTCCGGGGAGCTGTTTTTT. This codes for CASSPGLAGGSGELFF. The full variable domain, rest sourced from reference TRBV7-2 and TRBJ2-2, is GAGVSQSPSNKVTEKGKDVELRCDPISGHTALYWYRQSLGQGLEFLIYFQGNSAPDKSGLPSDRFSAERTGGSVSTLTIQRTQQEDSAVYLCASSPGLAGGSGELFFGEGSRLTVL.

This rearrangement joins TRBV29-1 to TRBJ2-7; 7 bases are a match to TRBD2. Looked up from germline, CDR1 is SQVTM and CDR2 is ANQGSEA. This CDR3 region has 13 residues. Trimming at V came to 6 bases and at J to 4 bases, leaving 9 bases not matched to a gene. The CDR3: CSVAWRAGYEQYF. DNA for the CDR3: TGCAGCGTGGCCTGGAGAGCGGGGTACGAGCAGTACTTC.

This clonotype was counted many times. V is TRBV29-1 and J is TRBJ2-1, with D unclear. Trimming left V 2 bases short and J 0 bases short, with 8 bases between. Per the germline V gene, CDR1 is SQVTM and CDR2 is ANQGSEA. CDR3 length: 14 amino acids. This CDR3 reads CSVEWLSSYNEQFF. The CDR3, as DNA: TGCAGCGTTGAATGGCTAAGCTCCTACAATGAGCAGTTCTTC.

This clonotype was recorded many times. The CDR3 nucleotides are TGTGCCAGCAGCGTTGGGCTAGCGGGAGTCTTAGGGAATGAGCAGTTCTTC. The encoded protein is CASSVGLAGVLGNEQFF. V usage is TRBV9 and J usage is TRBJ2-1; TRBD2 matches 10 bases. CDR3 length: 17 residues. J was trimmed by 7 bases and V by 2 bases; bases with no gene match: 12. The V gene's germline CDR1 is SGDLS and CDR2 YYNGEE.

This clonotype has only a few counts. This chain uses TRBV18 with TRBJ2-7; 12 nucleotides agree with TRBD2. This CDR3 has 17 residues. The germline gives CDR1 KGHSH, CDR2 LQKENI. V gave up 0 bases and J gave up 6 bases; unmatched junction bases: 9. For the CDR3, the DNA is TGTGCCAGCTCACCACCGAGACTAGCGGGAGTCCCGGTCGAGCAGTACTTC. The encoded protein is CASSPPRLAGVPVEQYF.

This clonotype was seen more than once but under ten times. V is TRBV12-3 or TRBV12-4 and J is TRBJ1-1; 8 bases fit TRBD1. There are 19 residues in the CDR3. Trimming cost V 5 bases and J 8 bases; bases outside gene matches: 25. The CDR3 spells CASSSRDRSTSPPTVEAFF. The CDR3 DNA reads as TGTGCCAGCAGTAGCCGGGACAGGAGTACTAGTCCGCCCACTGTGGAAGCTTTCTTT.

This clonotype was recorded a few times. V is TRBV20-1 and J is TRBJ2-7; 7 nucleotides agree with TRBD1. V shed 0 bases, J shed 2 bases, and the junction held 7 bases outside the gene matches. The CDR3 is 15 residues long. CDR1 and CDR2 (germline): DFQATT, SNEGSKA (reference sequence). CDR3 sequence reads: CSARDWGTAAYEQYF. For the CDR3, the DNA is TGCAGTGCTAGAGATTGGGGGACAGCCGCCTACGAGCAGTACTTC.

The table lists this clonotype with many counts. The rearrangement joins TRBV5-6 to TRBJ2-3; TRBD1 might be the D (6 bases). This CDR3 is built from 16 residues. Germline loops: CDR1 SGHDT, CDR2 YYEEEE. Trimming took off 1 base at V and 4 bases at J, with 16 bases between the two ends. CDR3 sequence: CASSLFLNWGPDTQYF. The DNA of the CDR3 is TGTGCCAGCAGCTTGTTTTTAAACTGGGGGCCAGATACGCAGTATTTT.

This clonotype has at least ten counts. The chain has TRBV29-1 and TRBJ1-1, with D tentatively TRBD1 (5 bases). Germline lookup yields CDR1 SQVTM and CDR2 ANQGSEA. The V end was cut by 5 bases, the J end by 0 bases, with 10 bases between. CDR3 length equals 13 residues. DNA for the CDR3: TGCAGCGTTCGACAGCCCTTGAACACTGAAGCTTTCTTT. Translated, it gives CSVRQPLNTEAFF.

The chain links TRBV12-3 or TRBV12-4 to TRBJ2-1; 10 nucleotides align to TRBD1. V was clipped by 7 bases and J by 14 bases; unmatched bases: 5. This CDR3 has 11 amino acids. CDR3 residues: CASTLGTGEFF. The DNA of the CDR3 is TGTGCCAGCACCCTCGGGACAGGGGAGTTCTTC.

This clonotype was detected only a few times. CDR3 residues: CASSFPVTNEQFF. The CDR3 coding sequence is TGTGCCAGCAGCTTTCCAGTGACCAATGAGCAGTTCTTC. V is TRBV11-2 and J is TRBJ2-1, with D unclear. The germline gives CDR1 SGHAT, CDR2 FQNNGV. V was shortened by 3 bases and J by 6 bases, with 9 bases between the two germline ends. CDR3 length: 13 residues.

This clonotype appeared many times. The chain couples TRBV7-2 to TRBJ1-1, with TRBD1 matching 10 bases. The CDR3 spans 16 residues. Trimming at V came to 0 bases and at J to 4 bases, leaving 5 bases not matched to a gene. Germline lookup yields CDR1 SGHTA and CDR2 FQGNSA. The CDR3 here is CASSLARGQGTTEAFF. The CDR3 nucleotides are TGTGCCAGCAGCTTAGCGCGGGGACAGGGGACCACTGAAGCTTTCTTT.

In its sample, this clonotype was seen many times. The CDR3, as DNA: TGTGCCAGCAGCACCCTACAGGGCTACGAGCAGTACTTC. It is translated as CASSTLQGYEQYF. The chain employs TRBV7-9 and TRBJ2-7; weak D call: TRBD1 (6 bases). Germline V gene lookup returns CDR1 SEHNR and CDR2 FQNEAQ (reference sequence). CDR3 length: 13 amino acids. Trimming took 5 bases from V and 3 from J, leaving 11 bases between them.

This clonotype has at least ten counts. The chain uses TRBV4-3 and TRBJ2-3; 7 nucleotides match TRBD2. Germline CDR1 is LGHNA and CDR2 is YSLEER. V was pared by 2 bases and J by 2 bases, with 10 bases of the junction left unmatched. This CDR3 comprises 17 residues. CDR3 nucleotide sequence: TGCGCCAGCAGCCAAATCGAGGGAGGGGCCCCCACAGATACGCAGTATTTT. Its protein product is CASSQIEGGAPTDTQYF.